Following are 2 T cell receptor beta chains from one sample sequenced in a study of beta chain features in type 1 diabetes. Expressed TCRB transcripts got sequenced, as all isolated RNA was reverse transcribed. The method was immunoSEQ multiplex PCR; TCRdb's version includes in-frame clones alone and lacks a portion of them. The repertoire has a few hundred thousand clones, roughly a tenth of them found once; the top ten carry 1% to 1.5%. Sequencing was carried out using central memory CD4+ T cells from blood. The receptors come from a man in his late teens or twenties in good health.

This clone was observed a few times. The chain carries TRBV10-1 and TRBJ2-1, with D maybe TRBD2 (5 bases). CDR1 and CDR2 from the germline V gene are WNHNN and SYGVQD (reference sequence). The CDR3 runs to 15 residues. The V end was cut by 2 bases, the J end by 1 base, with 9 bases between. CDR3 region: CASSEDYSSYNEQFF. For the CDR3, the DNA is TGCGCCAGCAGTGAGGACTATTCTTCCTACAATGAGCAGTTCTTC.

This clone has just a few counts. The chain has TRBV6-5 and TRBJ2-5; TRBD2 might be the D (6 bases). Germline lookup yields CDR1 MNHEY and CDR2 SVGAGI. CDR3 size: 14 residues. Deletions cut 2 bases from V and 7 bases from J, with 14 bases between. CDR3 in amino acids: CASSYMTLGGTQYF. CDR3 in DNA: TGTGCCAGCAGTTACATGACACTCGGGGGGACCCAGTACTTC.